Presented here are 14 T cell receptor beta chains from one specimen sequenced in a study of T cells expressing NK-cell markers. TCRdb derives one entry per CDR3 protein from the 5' RACE reads, leaving out DNA. Its clone listing holds roughly 420,000 distinct CDR3 sequences. The source material was blood T cells: a sorted CD56 or NKG2C T cell subset, CD4+ or CD8+ T cells, or bulk PBMC T cells (not recorded which). The source of these receptors is a woman between 18 and 70 years old in good health.

The chain is built from TRBV20-1 and TRBJ1-6; lacking DNA, the TRBD1 call made by TCRdb goes unchecked. CDR1 and CDR2 from the germline V gene are DFQATT and SNEGSKA (reference sequence). The CDR3 totals 15 residues. CDR3 protein: CSARDVDRGNSPLHF.

This chain links TRBV20-1 with TRBJ2-1. The CDR3 totals 14 residues. CDR1 DFQATT and CDR2 SNEGSKA come from the germline V gene (reference sequence). CDR3 region: CSARDQPVYNEQFF.

The chain employs TRBV7-2 and TRBJ2-7; TCRdb picks TRBD2, but there is no DNA to check that call. The CDR3 length is 16 residues. Looked up from germline, CDR1 is SGHTA and CDR2 is FQGNSA. CDR3 amino acids: CASSLDGLAGTYEQYF.

The J gene is TRBJ2-4, the V gene TRBV21-1; TCRdb names TRBD1, which stays unverified in the absence of DNA. TRBV21-1 is given as a pseudogene. The CDR3 is 18 residues long. This chain's CDR3 is CASSKALSGGSAKNIQYF.

The chain joins TRBV7-8 to TRBJ2-1; the TRBD1 assignment by TCRdb is unverifiable without DNA. The CDR3 extends over 12 amino acids. Germline V gene sequence: CDR1 SGHVS, CDR2 FQNEAQ. The CDR3 loop is CASSLPPNEQFF.

This sequence joins TRBV29-1 and TRBJ2-1; TCRdb selects TRBD1, and the lack of DNA leaves this call unchecked. There are 13 residues in the CDR3. Germline lookup yields CDR1 SQVTM and CDR2 ANQGSEA. CDR3 loop: CSGRGGGFNEQFF.

The V gene is TRBV27, the J gene TRBJ1-5; TCRdb reports TRBD1, a call that lacks DNA to check it against. The CDR3 is made up of 16 amino acids. CDR1 is MNHEY and CDR2 is SMNVEV in the germline V gene (reference sequence). The CDR3 here is CASSLSGQNSNQPQHF.

This chain links TRBV7-9 with TRBJ2-1. The length of the CDR3 is 13 residues. CDR1 SEHNR and CDR2 FQNEAQ come from the germline V gene (reference sequence). Here the CDR3 reads CASSLTWGDEQFF.

Here the CDR3 reads CASNGELPDTEAFF. The chain combines TRBV2 with TRBJ1-1; TCRdb gives TRBD1 as the D gene, but with no DNA this cannot be confirmed. The CDR3 is 14 amino acids. Germline lookup yields CDR1 SNHLY and CDR2 FYNNEI.

J is TRBJ1-1 and V is TRBV12-5. This CDR3 spans 16 amino acids. Per the germline V gene, CDR1 is LGHNT and CDR2 is FRNRAP. The CDR3 is CASGLPQGRVSAEAFF.

V and J are TRBV20-1 and TRBJ2-2; TCRdb proposes TRBD2, but this gene call is untestable without DNA. This CDR3 contains 15 residues. Germline CDR1 DFQATT, CDR2 SNEGSKA (reference sequence). The CDR3 reads CSARSSAANTGELFF.

The chain links TRBV6-6 to TRBJ2-3; TCRdb picks TRBD2, but there is no DNA to check that call. CDR1 and CDR2 (germline): MNHNY, SVGAGI (reference sequence). CDR3 length: 13 residues. The CDR3 sequence is CASVGLITDTQYF.

The chain has TRBV20-1 and TRBJ2-2. This CDR3 comprises 13 residues. Germline V lookup: CDR1 DFQATT, CDR2 SNEGSKA (reference sequence). The CDR3 sequence is CSARDPVGGELFF.

V and J are TRBV5-4 and TRBJ2-7; TCRdb's assignment of TRBD1 cannot be checked, as there is no DNA. The CDR3 extends over 14 amino acids. CDR1 and CDR2 from the germline V gene are SGHNT and YYREEE (reference sequence). The CDR3 reads CASSSGQGYYEQYF. The whole variable domain, remainder taken from reference TRBV5-4 and TRBJ2-7, is ETGVTQSPTHLIKTRGQQVTLRCSSQSGHNTVSWYQQALGQGPQFIFQYYREEENGRGNFPPRFSGLQFPNYSSELNVNALELDDSALYLCASSSGQGYYEQYFGPGTRLTVT.